This T cell receptor beta chain stems from a study of blood T cell repertoires in COVID-19. CDR3 length equals 14 residues. Trimming took 4 bases from V and 4 from J, leaving 12 bases between them. Germline CDR1 and CDR2: SGHNT and YYREEE (reference sequence). The repertoire was sequenced with immunoSEQ multiplex PCR; TCRdb's copy has only in-frame clones and lacks some. Of approximately 50,000 clones in the sample, 80% to 90% were seen once. Sequencing input: peripheral blood. The V gene is TRBV5-4, the J gene TRBJ1-3; possibly TRBD1 for D (6 bases). The sequence came from a human donor in a cohort sampled during active COVID-19. CDR3 in DNA: TGTGCCAGCAGCACCGGGACACCCGGAAACACCATATATTTT. This encodes CASSTGTPGNTIYF. Based on the CDR3 plus reference TRBV5-4 and TRBJ1-3, the full variable domain is ETGVTQSPTHLIKTRGQQVTLRCSSQSGHNTVSWYQQALGQGPQFIFQYYREEENGRGNFPPRFSGLQFPNYSSELNVNALELDDSALYLCASSTGTPGNTIYFGEGSWLTVV.